This T cell receptor (beta chain) was captured in a study of identical twins. Trimming removed 6 bases from V and 5 bases from J, with 12 bases in between. The CDR3 has 13 amino acids. The germline V gene encodes CDR1 MNHNS and CDR2 SASEGT. TCRdb re-derived calls from the 5' RACE reads in MiXCR, one entry per CDR3 protein. The top ten clones hold approximately 0.98% of a sample with roughly 470,000 distinct CDR3 sequences, over 11% of them seen once. The sample holds a few counts of this clonotype. A further study also used this sample, focusing on yellow fever vaccine responses in identical twins.

This TCR derives from a woman between 18 and 29 years old in good health. The chain has TRBV6-1 and TRBJ2-3; D is possibly TRBD1 (6 bases). Sequenced input: CD4+ T cells sorted from blood. CDR3 coding DNA: TGTGCCAGCAGCAGGGGTTTTCTAGATACGCAGTATTTT. Encoded protein: CASSRGFLDTQYF.